This section outlines one T cell receptor (beta chain) sequence together with its context. In the original processing: The authors estimated nucleated cell counts from reference gene primer amplification. Generated by immunoSEQ multiplex PCR, the TCRdb table keeps only in-frame clones and is missing some. D and trimming were read from the DNA, whereas the V and J calls and clone size are those reported in that table. The sample consists of 310,000 or so clones, more than 85% of them appearing once. The data derive from a study of blood T cell repertoires in COVID-19. About the research overall: Donors in the United States, Italy and Spain gave samples during acute or convalescent COVID-19. Sources were T cells, B-cell-depleted T cells, or PBMCs; the material itself was cDNA or gDNA.

CDR1 and CDR2 (germline): SGHAT, FQNNGV. The V end was cut by 5 bases, the J end by 5 bases, with 9 bases between. The length of the CDR3 is 12 residues. The chain combines TRBV11-2 with TRBJ1-1; D possibly corresponds to TRBD1 (6 bases). The sequence was obtained from a man in his 70s with acute or convalescent COVID-19. Input material: peripheral blood. CDR3 protein: CASSKDRTEAFF. The CDR3 nucleotides are TGTGCCAGCAGCAAAGACAGGACTGAAGCTTTCTTT.